This is a list of T cell receptor beta chains from one sample in a study of cytomegalovirus exposure and HLA in healthy donors. Produced via immunoSEQ multiplex PCR; TCRdb's table is partial and in-frame only. The table lists around 50,000 clones. The sample consisted of PBMCs. The source is a woman aged 45-65 years in good health and CMV-seropositive. Each CDR3 is given with its conserved first and last residue. A D gene is named only where the DNA matches it firmly.

v_call: TRBV5-1
cdr3_length: 15
j_call: TRBJ1-1
d_call: -
cdr3_nt: TGCGCCAGCAGCTTCATATCAGGGGAGAACACTGAAGCTTTCTTT
cdr3_aa: CASSFISGENTEAFF

v_call: TRBV6-5
cdr3_length: 13
j_call: TRBJ2-3
d_call: TRBD2
cdr3_nt: TGTGCCAGCAGGGGGGGGAGCACAGATACGCAGTATTTT
cdr3_aa: CASRGGSTDTQYF

v_call: TRBV19
cdr3_length: 13
j_call: TRBJ2-2
d_call: -
cdr3_nt: TGTGCCAGTAGTATAGTCATTTCCGGGGAGCTGTTTTTT
cdr3_aa: CASSIVISGELFF

v_call: TRBV6-1
cdr3_length: 15
j_call: TRBJ2-1
d_call: TRBD2
cdr3_nt: TGTGCCAGCAGTGAACTAGCGGGGATAAACAATGAGCAGTTCTTC
cdr3_aa: CASSELAGINNEQFF

v_call: TRBV7-9
cdr3_length: 14
j_call: TRBJ2-2
d_call: -
cdr3_nt: TGTGCCAGCAGCTCGGACTGGAACACCGGGGAGCTGTTTTTT
cdr3_aa: CASSSDWNTGELFF

v_call: TRBV28
cdr3_length: 14
j_call: TRBJ1-5
d_call: TRBD1
cdr3_nt: TGTGCCAGCAGGGGACAGGGATTGAATCAGCCCCAGCATTTT
cdr3_aa: CASRGQGLNQPQHF

v_call: TRBV2
cdr3_length: 13
j_call: TRBJ2-5
d_call: -
cdr3_nt: TGTGCCAGCAGCCGGGACCAGGGGGAGACCCAGTACTTC
cdr3_aa: CASSRDQGETQYF

v_call: TRBV11-2
cdr3_length: 15
j_call: TRBJ2-5
d_call: TRBD2
cdr3_nt: TGTGCCAGCAGCTATGCTACTAGCGGGGGAGGGACCCAGTACTTC
cdr3_aa: CASSYATSGGGTQYF

v_call: TRBV30
cdr3_length: 13
j_call: TRBJ1-5
d_call: -
cdr3_nt: TGTGCCTGGAGTGTATTGGGGAGGCAGCCCCAGCATTTT
cdr3_aa: CAWSVLGRQPQHF

v_call: TRBV2
cdr3_length: 16
j_call: TRBJ2-7
d_call: TRBD2
cdr3_nt: TGTGCCAGCAGTGAATGGGCTAGCGGGGGGACTTACGAGCAGTACTTC
cdr3_aa: CASSEWASGGTYEQYF

v_call: TRBV4-3
cdr3_length: 17
j_call: TRBJ2-7
d_call: TRBD1
cdr3_nt: TGCGCCAGCAGCCAAGATCTTGGACAGGGGACCGCCTACGAGCAGTACTTC
cdr3_aa: CASSQDLGQGTAYEQYF

v_call: TRBV7-9
cdr3_length: 17
j_call: TRBJ2-6
d_call: TRBD1
cdr3_nt: TGTGCCAGCAGCTTAGGACAGGGGGCTTCGGGGGCCAACGTCCTGACTTTC
cdr3_aa: CASSLGQGASGANVLTF

v_call: TRBV7-2
cdr3_length: 15
j_call: TRBJ1-2
d_call: TRBD1
cdr3_nt: TGTGCCAGCAGCTCAACAGGGGGCATCGGCTATGGCTACACCTTC
cdr3_aa: CASSSTGGIGYGYTF

v_call: TRBV6-5
cdr3_length: 13
j_call: TRBJ1-2
d_call: TRBD1
cdr3_nt: TGTGCCAGCAGGAGACAGGGGGCGCCTGGCTACACCTTC
cdr3_aa: CASRRQGAPGYTF

v_call: TRBV2
cdr3_length: 14
j_call: TRBJ2-1
d_call: TRBD2
cdr3_nt: TGTGCCAGCAGGGGACTAGCAGGATACAATGAGCAGTTCTTC
cdr3_aa: CASRGLAGYNEQFF

v_call: TRBV7-2
cdr3_length: 15
j_call: TRBJ1-5
d_call: -
cdr3_nt: TGTGCCAGCAGCTTATCTTTTCAGGGTCTTGTGCCCCAGCATTTT
cdr3_aa: CASSLSFQGLVPQHF

v_call: TRBV25-1
cdr3_length: 15
j_call: TRBJ2-3
d_call: -
cdr3_nt: TGTGCCAGCAGTGATGTCGGCAGGAGCACAGATACGCAGTATTTT
cdr3_aa: CASSDVGRSTDTQYF

v_call: TRBV19
cdr3_length: 15
j_call: TRBJ2-4
d_call: -
cdr3_nt: TGTGCCAGTAGTACGGGGGGCACAGCCAAAAACATTCAGTACTTC
cdr3_aa: CASSTGGTAKNIQYF

v_call: TRBV9
cdr3_length: 13
j_call: TRBJ1-1
d_call: -
cdr3_nt: TGTGCCAGCAGCGTGGCCAGGGGCGCTGAAGCTTTCTTT
cdr3_aa: CASSVARGAEAFF